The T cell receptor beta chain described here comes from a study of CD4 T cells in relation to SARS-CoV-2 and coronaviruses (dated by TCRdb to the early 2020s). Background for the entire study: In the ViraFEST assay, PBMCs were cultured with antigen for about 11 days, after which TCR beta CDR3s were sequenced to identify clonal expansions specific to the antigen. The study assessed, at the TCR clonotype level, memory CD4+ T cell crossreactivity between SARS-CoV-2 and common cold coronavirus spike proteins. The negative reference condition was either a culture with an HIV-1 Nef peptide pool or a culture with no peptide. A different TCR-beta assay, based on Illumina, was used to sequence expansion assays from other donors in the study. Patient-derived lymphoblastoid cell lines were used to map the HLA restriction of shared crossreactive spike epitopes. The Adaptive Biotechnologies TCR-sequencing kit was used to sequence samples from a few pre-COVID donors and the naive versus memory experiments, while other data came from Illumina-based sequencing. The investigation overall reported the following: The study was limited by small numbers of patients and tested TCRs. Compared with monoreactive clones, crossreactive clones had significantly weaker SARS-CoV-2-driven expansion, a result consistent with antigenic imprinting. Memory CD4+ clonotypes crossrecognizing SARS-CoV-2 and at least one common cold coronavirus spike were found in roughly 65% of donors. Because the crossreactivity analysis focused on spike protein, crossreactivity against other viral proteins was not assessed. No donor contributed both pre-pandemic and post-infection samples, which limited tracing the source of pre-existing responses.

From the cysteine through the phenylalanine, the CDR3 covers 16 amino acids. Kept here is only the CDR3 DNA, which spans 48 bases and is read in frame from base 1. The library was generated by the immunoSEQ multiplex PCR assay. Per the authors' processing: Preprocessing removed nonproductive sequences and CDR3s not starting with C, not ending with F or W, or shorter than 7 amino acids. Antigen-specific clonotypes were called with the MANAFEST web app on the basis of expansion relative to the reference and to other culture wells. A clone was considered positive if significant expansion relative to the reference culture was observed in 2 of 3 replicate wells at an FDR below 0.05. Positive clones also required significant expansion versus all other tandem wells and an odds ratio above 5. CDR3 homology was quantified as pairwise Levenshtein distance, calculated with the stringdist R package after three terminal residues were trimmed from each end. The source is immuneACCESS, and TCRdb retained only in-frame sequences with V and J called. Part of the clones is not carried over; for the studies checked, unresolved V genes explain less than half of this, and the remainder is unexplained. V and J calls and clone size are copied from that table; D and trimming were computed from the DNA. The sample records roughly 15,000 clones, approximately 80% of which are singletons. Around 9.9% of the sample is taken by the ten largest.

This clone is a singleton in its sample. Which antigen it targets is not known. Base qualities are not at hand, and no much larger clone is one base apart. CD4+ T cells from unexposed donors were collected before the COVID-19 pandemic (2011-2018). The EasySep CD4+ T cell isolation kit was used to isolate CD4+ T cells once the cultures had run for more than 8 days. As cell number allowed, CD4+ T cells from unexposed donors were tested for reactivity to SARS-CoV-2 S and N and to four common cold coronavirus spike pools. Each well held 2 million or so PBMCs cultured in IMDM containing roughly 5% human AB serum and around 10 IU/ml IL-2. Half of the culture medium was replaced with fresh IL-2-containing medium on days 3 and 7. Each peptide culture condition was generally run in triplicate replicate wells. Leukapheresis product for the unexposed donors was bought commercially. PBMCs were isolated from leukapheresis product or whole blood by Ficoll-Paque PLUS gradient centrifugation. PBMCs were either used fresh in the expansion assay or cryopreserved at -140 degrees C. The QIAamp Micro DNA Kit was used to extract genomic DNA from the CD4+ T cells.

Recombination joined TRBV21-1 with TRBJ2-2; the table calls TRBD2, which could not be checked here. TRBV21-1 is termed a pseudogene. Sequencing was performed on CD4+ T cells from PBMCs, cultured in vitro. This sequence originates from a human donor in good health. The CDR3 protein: CASSLGGGEGTGELFF. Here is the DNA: TGTGCCAGCAGCCTAGGGGGGGGAGAGGGGACCGGGGAGCTGTTTTTT.